A selection of T cell receptor beta chains follows, all from one sample in a study of blood T cell repertoires in COVID-19. Measured with immunoSEQ multiplex PCR; TCRdb has only the in-frame clones, and not every one. The data hold more than 95,000 clones, with around 81% observed a single time. Input material: peripheral blood. These TCRs come from a woman between 45 and 60 years old with acute or convalescent COVID-19. Each CDR3 is given with its conserved first and last residue. Each record gives: clone size, V gene, CDR3 protein. The listing skips clone size in some rows; elsewhere it reads once, few, many or a size class.

once | TRBV28 | CASSTPGGGSYEQYF
NA | TRBV4-1 | CASSLGTDYEQYF
NA | TRBV6-5 | CASSYTTTGIRDTQYF
NA | TRBV6-4 | CASSPSRFRSNEQFF
few | TRBV2 | CASQGEGGGSYEQYF
NA | TRBV29-1 | CSVGKTSGGPYEQYF
NA | TRBV30 | CAWSARGEKLFF
NA | TRBV4-1 | CATKSQGTATGELFF
few | TRBV2 | CASVGGANYGYTF
NA | TRBV19 | CASSIRPGTYEQYF
NA | TRBV5-1 | CASSSGLAGGLTDTQYF
NA | TRBV19 | CASQSPGHDNYGYTF
NA | TRBV19 | CASSMVGYQGNEQFF
NA | TRBV5-8 | CASSLEGGRGYGYTF
NA | TRBV28 | CASRPGGSRHNEQFF
NA | TRBV6-1 | CASSGGTSALDNEQFF
NA | TRBV6-2/TRBV6-3 | CASSYPGQGLPQETQYF
NA | TRBV5-1 | CASRGAQREDTQYF
NA | TRBV5-1 | CASSLGAVGGRETQYF
few | TRBV27 | CASSRVYNQPQHF
once | TRBV30 | CAWSRPGLAGGNAEQFF
NA | TRBV11-2 | CASSLLRQGAPGEQYF
few | TRBV6-5 | CASRAGVILQGAFF
NA | TRBV4-2 | CASSQEGRVGANVLTF
NA | TRBV19 | CASNTLRKKETEAFF
NA | TRBV5-4 | CASSLGGGSDQPQHF
NA | TRBV11-2 | CASSERGGYTF
NA | TRBV5-5 | CASSPLRTGGFMGTEAFF
NA | TRBV30 | CAWSGVGGGVDEQFF
once | TRBV28 | CASSSPDRAHAFF
NA | TRBV4-1 | CASSQDSVGIYGYTF
NA | TRBV5-1 | CASSPGEGGGSPLHF
NA | TRBV10-1 | CASTRDRESDIQYF
NA | TRBV5-5 | CASSMAVRTTYTEAFF
NA | TRBV6-5 | CASTQGAGYTF
NA | TRBV7-8 | CASSWGAGGNQPQHF
NA | TRBV19 | CASSIEAGNEQFF
few | TRBV7-9 | CASSLGGLAGEGFYNEQFF
NA | TRBV9 | CASSVGGSGGWDEQFF
NA | TRBV20-1 | CSAPYRTSLTF
once | TRBV5-1 | CASSFTGDSYNEQFF
few | TRBV28 | CATGLAYGYTF
NA | TRBV30 | CAWSVYGRLETQYF
NA | TRBV11-2 | CASSSPGLAANEQFF
NA | TRBV19 | CASSFSGLAGATDTQYF
NA | TRBV9 | CASSDPGLALETQYF
NA | TRBV10-3 | CAISETNTEAFF
NA | TRBV2 | CASSPLTGQETQYF
NA | TRBV2 | CASSGQTDTQYF
NA | TRBV19 | CASTQQGYFSGTNEKLFF
NA | TRBV6-1 | CASSSVSRGEQFF
NA | TRBV5-4 | CASSLGGQPISGEGYTF
NA | TRBV10-3 | CAISGTPTGVFSYEQYF
NA | TRBV5-1 | CASSLTGASTEAFF
NA | TRBV5-1 | CASSRGTRVADTQYF